This TCR beta chain was profiled in a study of shared clonotypes between healthy human individuals. Whole-study findings and limits: About 5% of naive CD4 clonotypes were shared across several donors.

On this clone: Its antigen is as yet unknown.

Sequencing was performed with immunoSEQ multiplex PCR; in TCRdb, only in-frame clones are kept and a portion is missing. The profile shows about 2.4 million clones, 93% of them singletons. The CDR3 is 15 residues long. Germline CDR1 and CDR2: SGHAT and FQNNGV. V shed 0 bases and J 9 bases; nucleotides not matched to a gene: 3. Sequenced sample: naive CD4+ T cells from PBMCs. Regarding subset: CD45RA+ positively selected. The chain joins TRBV11-2 to TRBJ2-1; the match to TRBD2 covers 12 bases. This receptor was obtained from a man aged 18 to 35 in good health. Some clones in this sample may be carry-over from other donors' samples. The CDR3 coding sequence is TGTGCCAGCAGCTTAGAAGGACTAGCGGGGAGTGAGCAGTTCTTC. This codes for CASSLEGLAGSEQFF.